One and the same sample provided the 27 T cell receptor beta chains below, sequenced in a study of T-cell memory formation after mild COVID-19. TCRdb analysed the 5' RACE reads with MiXCR anew, one entry per CDR3 protein. The table lists under 300,000 distinct CDR3 sequences, 8% to 10% of them singletons. The specimen sequenced was PBMCs or a T cell subset sorted from them (not recorded which). The receptors derive from a man aged 18 to 35 who had mild COVID-19 (a few samples of this study predate the infection). Cell type and time point are not known.

This clonotype was seen more than once but under ten times. The chain recombines TRBV5-6 with TRBJ1-2; TRBD1 matches 8 bases. Germline V lookup: CDR1 SGHDT, CDR2 YYEEEE. J lost 4 bases, V lost 2 bases, and 4 bases had no gene match. CDR3 length: 14 amino acids. The CDR3 protein is CASSFGQGGYGYTF. The CDR3 DNA follows: TGTGCCAGCAGCTTCGGACAGGGCGGCTATGGCTACACCTTC.

This chain uses TRBV5-1 with TRBJ1-1; D gene ambiguous. Germline CDR1 is SGHRS and CDR2 is YFSETQ. V lost 4 bases, J lost 6 bases, and 13 bases lay in between. This CDR3 region has 13 residues. DNA of the CDR3: TGCGCCAGCAGCCCCTTGCCGGAAGCTGAAGCTTTCTTT. As protein: CASSPLPEAEAFF.

This clonotype was observed a handful of times. The chain carries TRBV4-2 and TRBJ2-7; 9 nucleotides match TRBD2. J lost 4 bases, V lost 3 bases, and 7 bases had no gene match. The CDR3 consists of 15 residues. Germline loops: CDR1 LGHNA, CDR2 YNFKEQ. CDR3 sequence: CASSHLAGGAYEQYF. CDR3 sequence (DNA): TGTGCCAGCAGCCACCTGGCGGGGGGGGCATACGAGCAGTACTTC.

A few counts support this clonotype. The chain carries TRBV3-1 and TRBJ2-1, with D uncertain. Germline lookup yields CDR1 LGHDT and CDR2 YNNKEL (reference sequence). V lost 1 base and J 2 bases, leaving 12 bases between the germline ends. This CDR3 is 16 amino acids long. The CDR3 sequence is CASSQAVFTAYNEQFF. For the CDR3, the DNA is TGTGCCAGCAGCCAAGCTGTTTTCACGGCCTACAATGAGCAGTTCTTC.

The chain uses TRBV20-1 and TRBJ2-5; D may match TRBD1 or TRBD2 (5 bases each). CDR1 is DFQATT and CDR2 is SNEGSKA in the germline V gene (reference sequence). The V end was cut by 6 bases, the J end by 5 bases, with 31 bases between. CDR3 size: 18 residues. In DNA, the CDR3 is TGCAGTGCCCCTCTCTCCCGGGGCCGTCCCTGGGGTTGGGAGACCCAGTACTTC. Protein: CSAPLSRGRPWGWETQYF.

This rearrangement joins TRBV4-3 to TRBJ1-2; TRBD1 matches 8 bases. The CDR3 loop spans 17 amino acids. From germline, CDR1 is LGHNA and CDR2 YSLEER. The V and J ends lost 3 bases and 4 bases, in that order; junction bases with no gene match: 13. The CDR3, as DNA: TGCGCCAGCAGCCAGCCGAACTCCGGGACAGGAGCCTATGGCTACACCTTC. Amino acid sequence: CASSQPNSGTGAYGYTF.

This rearrangement joins TRBV5-6 to TRBJ2-1; 11 bases fit TRBD1. V gave up 3 bases and J gave up 8 bases; unmatched junction bases: 7. The CDR3 spans 15 residues. The germline V gene encodes CDR1 SGHDT and CDR2 YYEEEE. CDR3: CASSSGTGGRDEQFF. In DNA, the CDR3 is TGTGCCAGCAGCTCTGGGACAGGGGGGCGGGATGAGCAGTTCTTC.

The chain is built from TRBV4-1 and TRBJ2-3; no reliable D call. Germline-derived CDR1 and CDR2 are MGHRA and YSYEKL. The CDR3 consists of 15 residues. Between the trimmed V and J ends, which lost 4 bases and 0 bases, there was a span of 11 bases. This CDR3 is CASSPRWVSTDTQYF. CDR3 sequence (DNA): TGCGCCAGCAGCCCAAGGTGGGTCAGCACAGATACGCAGTATTTT.

The V gene is TRBV5-1, the J gene TRBJ2-1; 7 bases line up with TRBD1. Trimming removed 1 base from V and 6 bases from J; junction bases left unmatched: 7. The CDR3 covers 15 residues. Germline loops: CDR1 SGHRS, CDR2 YFSETQ. CDR3 in amino acids: CASSLPETGINEQFF. CDR3 DNA: TGCGCCAGCAGCTTGCCTGAGACAGGGATCAATGAGCAGTTCTTC.

This rearrangement joins TRBV20-1 to TRBJ2-7; D might be TRBD1 (6 bases). The CDR3 has 14 amino acids. Trimming removed 3 bases at V and 3 bases at J, with 15 bases between. Germline assignment: CDR1 DFQATT and CDR2 SNEGSKA (reference sequence). DNA for the CDR3: TGCAGTGCTAGGGTAGGGGGAGCTAACTACGAGCAGTACGTC. As protein: CSARVGGANYEQYV.

The sample holds a few counts of this clonotype. The rearrangement uses TRBV12-3 or TRBV12-4 and TRBJ2-5; D possibly corresponds to TRBD2 (6 bases). V lost 6 bases and J 2 bases, leaving 13 bases between the germline ends. CDR3 length equals 14 residues. The CDR3 DNA sequence: TGTGCCAGCAGGTCGGGACTGTTTCAAGAGACCCAGTACTTC. Translated, it gives CASRSGLFQETQYF.

This clonotype was counted at least ten times. The chain joins TRBV5-1 to TRBJ1-1; tentatively, D is TRBD1 (6 bases). With 1 base removed from V and 7 bases from J, the gap between germline ends came to 11 bases. The germline V gene has CDR1 SGHRS and CDR2 YFSETQ. The CDR3 runs to 13 residues. The CDR3 DNA follows: TGCGCCAGCAGCTTGACCACAGGGTTTGAAGCTTTCTTT. It yields the protein CASSLTTGFEAFF.

This clonotype was detected a few times. This rearrangement joins TRBV5-1 to TRBJ2-7, with D tentatively TRBD1 (5 bases). Trimming pared 0 bases from V and 6 bases from J, leaving 7 bases between. CDR3 length equals 12 residues. CDR1 SGHRS and CDR2 YFSETQ come from the germline V gene. The DNA for the CDR3 is TGCGCCAGCAGCTTGGAGGGGCGCGAGCAGTACTTC. This encodes CASSLEGREQYF.

In this sample, this clonotype turned up a few times. This sequence joins TRBV12-3 or TRBV12-4 and TRBJ1-1; 9 nucleotides line up with TRBD1. The CDR3 loop spans 15 amino acids. With 3 bases clipped from V and 0 bases from J, the junction kept 2 bases outside the gene matches. The DNA of the CDR3 is TGTGCCAGCAGTTTCGGGACAGGGCTGAACACTGAAGCTTTCTTT. Its protein product is CASSFGTGLNTEAFF.

This chain links TRBV11-2 with TRBJ2-3, with TRBD2 matching over 7 bases. From germline, CDR1 is SGHAT and CDR2 FQNNGV. CDR3 size: 18 residues. V was clipped by 0 bases and J by 10 bases; unmatched bases: 19. CDR3 sequence: CASSLDQRGLGTLVAQYF. The CDR3 nucleotides read TGTGCCAGCAGCTTAGATCAGCGGGGACTCGGGACCCTAGTGGCGCAGTATTTT.

This clonotype was counted only a few times. The chain uses TRBV7-2 and TRBJ1-2; 10 nucleotides match TRBD1. The CDR3 sequence is 17 residues long. After removal of 5 bases from V and 4 bases from J, the junction contained 13 bases not matched to a gene. Per the germline V gene, CDR1 is SGHTA and CDR2 is FQGNSA. The CDR3 DNA sequence: TGTGCCAGCAGCCGAATTGGGGGACAGGGGAGGGTCTATGGCTACACCTTC. The encoded protein is CASSRIGGQGRVYGYTF.

This clonotype was picked up many times. The genes are TRBV5-1 and TRBJ2-3; 9 nucleotides line up with TRBD2. This CDR3 spans 14 amino acids. CDR1 and CDR2 (germline): SGHRS, YFSETQ. The junction had 4 bases not matched to a gene; V was cut back by 3 bases and J by 5 bases. The CDR3: CASSYSGGGDTQYF. Here the CDR3 DNA reads TGCGCCAGCAGCTATAGCGGGGGAGGAGATACGCAGTATTTT.

This clonotype was counted a few times. The chain carries TRBV6-5 and TRBJ1-6; no firm D call. V was trimmed by 10 bases and J by 4 bases, leaving 20 bases between them. From germline, CDR1 is MNHEY and CDR2 SVGAGI. The CDR3 extends over 16 amino acids. The CDR3 nucleotides are TGTGCCACCAACAGCGGTTGGGCGGATTATAATTCACCCCTCCACTTT. This sequence encodes CATNSGWADYNSPLHF.

The table lists this clonotype with a few counts. J is TRBJ2-1 and V is TRBV7-3; D is possibly TRBD2 (6 bases). Trimming removed 5 bases at V and 1 base at J, with 9 bases between. The CDR3 is 14 amino acids. Germline assignment: CDR1 SGHTA and CDR2 FQGTGA. CDR3 nucleotides: TGTGCCAGCAGCCCCCGGGGGTCCTACAATGAGCAGTTCTTC. This encodes CASSPRGSYNEQFF.

This clonotype was picked up many times. This chain connects TRBV5-1 to TRBJ2-6; tentatively, D is TRBD2 (6 bases). CDR1 is SGHRS and CDR2 is YFSETQ in the germline V gene. The germline V and J ends were trimmed by 4 bases and 2 bases, with 13 bases remaining between them. The CDR3 is 16 residues long. DNA of the CDR3: TGCGCCAGCAGCACCACCTCGGGGGCTGGGGCCAACGTCCTGACTTTC. This encodes CASSTTSGAGANVLTF.

This clonotype has at least ten counts. V and J are TRBV20-1 and TRBJ2-1; D uncertain. The germline CDR1 and CDR2 sequences are DFQATT and SNEGSKA (reference sequence). Trimming left V 0 bases short and J 0 bases short, with 18 bases between. The CDR3 length is 18 residues. The CDR3 here is CSARDLLKGVSSYNEQFF. The CDR3 DNA sequence: TGCAGTGCTAGAGATCTCTTGAAGGGCGTTAGCTCCTACAATGAGCAGTTCTTC.

This clonotype was found a few times. This chain connects TRBV6-5 to TRBJ2-3, with D possibly being TRBD2 (6 bases). Germline V lookup: CDR1 MNHEY, CDR2 SVGAGI. This CDR3 region has 15 residues. Between the trimmed V and J ends, which lost 5 bases and 1 base, there was a span of 13 bases. The CDR3 region is CASSHLRGGTDTQYF. The CDR3 region has the DNA TGTGCCAGCAGTCACCTACGCGGGGGCACAGATACGCAGTATTTT.

The chain links TRBV10-3 to TRBJ1-1; TRBD1 matches 7 bases. The V segment lost 8 bases and the J segment 3 bases; nucleotides outside the gene matches: 6. This CDR3 is 13 amino acids long. CDR1 and CDR2 from the germline V gene are ENHRY and SYGVKD. CDR3 nucleotide sequence: TGTGCCATCGCAGGGGGTGGATACACTGAAGCTTTCTTT. Protein product: CAIAGGGYTEAFF.

The chain uses TRBV25-1 and TRBJ2-7; possible D gene TRBD2, 5 bases. V was cut by 2 bases and J by 11 bases, with 16 bases left in between. CDR3 length equals 13 residues. Germline V gives CDR1 MGHDK, CDR2 SYGVNS. For the CDR3, the DNA is TGTGCCAGCAGTGAACCCACCGGGGTTGGTGAGTACTTC. As protein: CASSEPTGVGEYF.

This clonotype was detected a few times. The gene calls are TRBV5-6 and TRBJ2-5, with 7 bases aligning to TRBD2. J gave up 5 bases and V 4 bases, and 5 bases lay outside the gene matches. Germline CDR1 is SGHDT and CDR2 is YYEEEE. The CDR3 covers 13 residues. Here the CDR3 reads CASSPGLRETQYF. In DNA form, the CDR3 reads TGTGCCAGCAGCCCGGGACTAAGGGAGACCCAGTACTTC.

This clonotype was recorded at least ten times. The DNA for the CDR3 is TGTGCCAGCAGTTTAAGGGGGTTCCAGTACAATGAGCAGTTCTTC. Protein sequence: CASSLRGFQYNEQFF. The chain recombines TRBV6-5 with TRBJ2-1, with a possible D match to TRBD1 (6 bases). V lost 4 bases and J 4 bases, leaving 14 bases between the germline ends. CDR3 length equals 15 residues. CDR1 is MNHEY, CDR2 SVGAGI, per germline.

A few counts support this clonotype. The rearrangement links TRBV12-3 or TRBV12-4 to TRBJ2-7; a possible D gene is TRBD1 (5 bases). V was pared by 6 bases and J by 2 bases, with 14 bases between. The CDR3 consists of 14 residues. This CDR3 reads CASRGTQAPYEQYF. The CDR3 DNA sequence: TGTGCCAGCAGGGGCACACAGGCCCCCTACGAGCAGTACTTC.